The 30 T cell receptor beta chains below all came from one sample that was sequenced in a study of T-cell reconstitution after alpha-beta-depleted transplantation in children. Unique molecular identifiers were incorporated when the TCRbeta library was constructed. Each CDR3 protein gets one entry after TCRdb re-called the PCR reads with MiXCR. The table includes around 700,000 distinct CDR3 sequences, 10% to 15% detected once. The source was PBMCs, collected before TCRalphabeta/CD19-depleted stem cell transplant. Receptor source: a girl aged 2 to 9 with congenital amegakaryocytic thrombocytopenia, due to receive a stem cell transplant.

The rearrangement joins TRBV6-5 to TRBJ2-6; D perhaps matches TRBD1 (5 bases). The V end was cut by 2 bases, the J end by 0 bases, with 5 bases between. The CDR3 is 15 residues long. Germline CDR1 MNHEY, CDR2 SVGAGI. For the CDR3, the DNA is TGTGCCAGCAGTTACGACAGCTCTGGGGCCAACGTCCTGACTTTC. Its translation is CASSYDSSGANVLTF.

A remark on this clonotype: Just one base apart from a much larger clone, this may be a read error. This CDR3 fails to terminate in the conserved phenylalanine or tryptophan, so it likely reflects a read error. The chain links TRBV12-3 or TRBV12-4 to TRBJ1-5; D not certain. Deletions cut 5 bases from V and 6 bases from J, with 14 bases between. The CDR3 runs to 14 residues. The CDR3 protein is CASSPDGMRQPQHS. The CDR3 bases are TGTGCCAGCAGTCCGGACGGGATGCGTCAGCCCCAGCATTCT.

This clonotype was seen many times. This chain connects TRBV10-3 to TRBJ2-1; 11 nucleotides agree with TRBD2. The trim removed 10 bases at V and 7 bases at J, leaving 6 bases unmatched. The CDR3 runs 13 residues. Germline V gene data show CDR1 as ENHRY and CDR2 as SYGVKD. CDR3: CATGTSGPNEQFF. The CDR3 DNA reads TGTGCCACAGGGACTAGCGGACCGAATGAGCAGTTCTTC.

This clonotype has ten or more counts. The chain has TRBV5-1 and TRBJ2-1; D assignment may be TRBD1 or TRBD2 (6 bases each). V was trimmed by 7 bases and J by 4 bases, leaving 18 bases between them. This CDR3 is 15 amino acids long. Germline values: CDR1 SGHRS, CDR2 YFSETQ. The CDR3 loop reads CASARSGGGYNEQFF. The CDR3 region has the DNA TGCGCCAGCGCTCGAAGCGGAGGGGGGTACAATGAGCAGTTCTTC.

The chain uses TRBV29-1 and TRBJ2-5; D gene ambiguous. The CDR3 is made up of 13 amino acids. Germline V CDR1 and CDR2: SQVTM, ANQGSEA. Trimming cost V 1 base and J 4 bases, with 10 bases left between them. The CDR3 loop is CSVEASLRETQYF. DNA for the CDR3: TGCAGCGTTGAAGCCTCACTGCGAGAGACCCAGTACTTC.

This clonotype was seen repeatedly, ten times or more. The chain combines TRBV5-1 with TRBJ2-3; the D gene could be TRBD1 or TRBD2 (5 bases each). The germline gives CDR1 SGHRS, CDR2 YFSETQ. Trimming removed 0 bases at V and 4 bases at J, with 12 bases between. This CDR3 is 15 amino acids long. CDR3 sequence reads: CASSLDGQGADTQYF. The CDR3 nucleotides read TGCGCCAGCAGCTTGGACGGTCAGGGAGCAGATACGCAGTATTTT.

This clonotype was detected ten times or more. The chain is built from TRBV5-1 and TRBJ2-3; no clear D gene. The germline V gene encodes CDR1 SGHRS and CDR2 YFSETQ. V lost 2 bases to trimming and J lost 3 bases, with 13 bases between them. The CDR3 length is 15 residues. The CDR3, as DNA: TGCGCCAGCAGCTTACCTGGAGCCGCGACAGATACGCAGTATTTT. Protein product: CASSLPGAATDTQYF.

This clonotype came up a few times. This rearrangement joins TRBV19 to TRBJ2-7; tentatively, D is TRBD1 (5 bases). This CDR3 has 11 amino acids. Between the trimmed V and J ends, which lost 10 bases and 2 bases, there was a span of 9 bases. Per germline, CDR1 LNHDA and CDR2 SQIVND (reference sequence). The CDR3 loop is CATGPAYEQYF. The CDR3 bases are TGTGCCACAGGGCCTGCCTACGAGCAGTACTTC.

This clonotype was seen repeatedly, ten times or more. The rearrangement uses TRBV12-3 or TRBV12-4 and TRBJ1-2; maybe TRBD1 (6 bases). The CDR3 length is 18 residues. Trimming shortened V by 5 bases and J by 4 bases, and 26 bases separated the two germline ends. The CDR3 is CASSLTLGGQAVIYGYTF. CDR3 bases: TGTGCCAGCAGTCTAACCCTTGGGGGGCAGGCTGTGATCTATGGCTACACCTTC.

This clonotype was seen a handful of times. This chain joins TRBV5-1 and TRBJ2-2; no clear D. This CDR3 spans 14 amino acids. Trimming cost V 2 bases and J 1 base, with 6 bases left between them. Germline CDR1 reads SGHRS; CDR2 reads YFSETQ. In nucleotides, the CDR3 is TGCGCCAGCAGCTTTAGACAGAACACCGGGGAGCTGTTTTTT. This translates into CASSFRQNTGELFF.

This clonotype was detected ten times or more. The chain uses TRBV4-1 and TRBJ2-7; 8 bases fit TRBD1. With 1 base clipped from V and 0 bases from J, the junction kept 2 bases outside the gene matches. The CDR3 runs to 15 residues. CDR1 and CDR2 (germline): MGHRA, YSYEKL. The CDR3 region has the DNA TGCGCCAGCAGCCAAGGACAGGGGCCCTCCTACGAGCAGTACTTC. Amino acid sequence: CASSQGQGPSYEQYF.

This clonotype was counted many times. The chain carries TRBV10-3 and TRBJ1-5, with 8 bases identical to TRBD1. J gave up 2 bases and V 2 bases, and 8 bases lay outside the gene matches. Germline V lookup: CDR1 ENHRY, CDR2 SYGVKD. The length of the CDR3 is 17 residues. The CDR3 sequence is CAISERGQAIGNQPQHF. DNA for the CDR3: TGTGCCATCAGTGAGCGGGGACAGGCTATAGGCAATCAGCCCCAGCATTTT.

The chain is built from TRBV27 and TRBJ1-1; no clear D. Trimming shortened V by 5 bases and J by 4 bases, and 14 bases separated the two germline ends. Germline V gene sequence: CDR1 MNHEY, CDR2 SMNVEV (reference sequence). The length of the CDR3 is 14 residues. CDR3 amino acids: CASSPVPVGTEAFF. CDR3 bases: TGTGCCAGCAGTCCCGTCCCCGTGGGCACTGAAGCTTTCTTT.

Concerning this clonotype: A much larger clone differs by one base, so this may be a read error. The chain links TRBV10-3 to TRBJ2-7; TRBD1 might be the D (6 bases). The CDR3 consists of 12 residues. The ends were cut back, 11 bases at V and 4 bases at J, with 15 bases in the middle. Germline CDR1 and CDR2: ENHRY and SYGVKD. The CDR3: CAVKEQGYEQYF. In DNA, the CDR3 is TGTGCCGTCAAAGAGCAGGGGTACGAGCAGTACTTC.

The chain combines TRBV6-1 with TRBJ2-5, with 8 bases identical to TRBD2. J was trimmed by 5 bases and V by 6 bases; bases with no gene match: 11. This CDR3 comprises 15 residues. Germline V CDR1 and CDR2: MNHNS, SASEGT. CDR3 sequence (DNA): TGTGCCAGCAGACCGCCGGGACTAGGGGTGGAGACCCAGTACTTC. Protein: CASRPPGLGVETQYF.

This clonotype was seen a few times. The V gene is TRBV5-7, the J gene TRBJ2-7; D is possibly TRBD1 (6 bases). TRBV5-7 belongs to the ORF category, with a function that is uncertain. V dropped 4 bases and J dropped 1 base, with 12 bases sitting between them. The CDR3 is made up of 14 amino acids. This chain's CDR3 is CASSGRGRSYEQYF. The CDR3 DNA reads TGTGCCAGCAGCGGCAGGGGCCGGTCCTACGAGCAGTACTTC.

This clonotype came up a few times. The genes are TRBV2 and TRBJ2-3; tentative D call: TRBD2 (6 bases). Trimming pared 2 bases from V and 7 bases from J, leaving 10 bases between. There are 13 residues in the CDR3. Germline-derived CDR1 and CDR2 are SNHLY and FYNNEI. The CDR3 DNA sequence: TGTGCCAGCAGTGAATGGCTAGCGCATACGCAGTATTTT. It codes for CASSEWLAHTQYF.

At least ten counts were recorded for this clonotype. CDR3 sequence reads: CASSHGGDTQYF. DNA for the CDR3: TGTGCCAGCAGCCACGGAGGAGATACGCAGTATTTT. The chain recombines TRBV5-8 with TRBJ2-3; maybe TRBD2 (5 bases). Trimming took 4 bases from V and 5 from J, leaving 8 bases between them. This CDR3 is built from 12 residues. Germline CDR1 SGHTS, CDR2 YDEGEE.

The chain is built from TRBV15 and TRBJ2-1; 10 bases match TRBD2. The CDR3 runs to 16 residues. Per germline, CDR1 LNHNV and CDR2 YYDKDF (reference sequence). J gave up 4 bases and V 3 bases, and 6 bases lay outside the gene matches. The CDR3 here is CATSSSGTSAYNEQFF. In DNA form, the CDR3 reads TGTGCCACCAGCAGTTCCGGGACTAGCGCTTACAATGAGCAGTTCTTC.

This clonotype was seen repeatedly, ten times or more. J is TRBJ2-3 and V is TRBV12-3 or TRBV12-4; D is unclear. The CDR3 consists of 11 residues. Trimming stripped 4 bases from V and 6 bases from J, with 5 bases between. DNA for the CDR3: TGTGCCAGCAGTTGGTGGGATACGCAGTATTTT. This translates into CASSWWDTQYF.

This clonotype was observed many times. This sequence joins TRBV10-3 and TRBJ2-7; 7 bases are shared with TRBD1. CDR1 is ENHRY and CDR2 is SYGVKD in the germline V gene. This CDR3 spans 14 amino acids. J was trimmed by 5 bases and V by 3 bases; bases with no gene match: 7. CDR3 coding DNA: TGTGCCATCAGTGAACCGGGACAGATCGACGAGCAGTACTTC. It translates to CAISEPGQIDEQYF.

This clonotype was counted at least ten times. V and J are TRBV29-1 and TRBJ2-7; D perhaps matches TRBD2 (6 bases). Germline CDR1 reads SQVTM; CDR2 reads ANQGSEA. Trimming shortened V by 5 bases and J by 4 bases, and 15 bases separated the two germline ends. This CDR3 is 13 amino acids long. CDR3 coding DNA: TGCAGCGTTAGGGACTCCGGAGGGTACGAGCAGTACTTC. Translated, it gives CSVRDSGGYEQYF.

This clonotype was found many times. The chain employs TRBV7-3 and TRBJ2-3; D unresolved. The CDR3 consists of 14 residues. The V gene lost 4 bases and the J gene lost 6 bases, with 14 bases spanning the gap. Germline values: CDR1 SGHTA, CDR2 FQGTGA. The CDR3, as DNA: TGTGCCAGCAGCTCTAAAGTTGGTCGTGATACGCAGTATTTT. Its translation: CASSSKVGRDTQYF. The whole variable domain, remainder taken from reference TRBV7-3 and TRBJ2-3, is GAGVSQTPSNKVTEKGKYVELRCDPISGHTALYWYRQSLGQGPEFLIYFQGTGAADDSGLPNDRFFAVRPEGSVSTLKIQRTERGDSAVYLCASSSKVGRDTQYFGPGTRLTVL.

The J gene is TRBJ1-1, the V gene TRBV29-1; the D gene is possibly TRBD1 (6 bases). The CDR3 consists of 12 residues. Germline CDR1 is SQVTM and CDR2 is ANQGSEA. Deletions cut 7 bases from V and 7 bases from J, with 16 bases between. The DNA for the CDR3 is TGCAGCGCCGCGGGGGGGCGGGTTGAAGCTTTCTTT. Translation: CSAAGGRVEAFF. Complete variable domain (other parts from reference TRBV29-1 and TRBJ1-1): SAVISQKPSRDICQRGTSLTIQCQVDSQVTMMFWYRQQPGQSLTLIATANQGSEATYESGFVIDKFPISRPNLTFSTLTVSNMSPEDSSIYLCSAAGGRVEAFFGQGTRLTVV.

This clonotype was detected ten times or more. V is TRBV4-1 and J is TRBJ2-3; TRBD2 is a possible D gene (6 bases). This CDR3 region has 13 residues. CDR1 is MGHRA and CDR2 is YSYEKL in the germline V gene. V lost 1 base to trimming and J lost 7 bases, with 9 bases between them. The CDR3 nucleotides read TGCGCCAGCAGCCAAGTGGCGGGGTATACGCAGTATTTT. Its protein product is CASSQVAGYTQYF.

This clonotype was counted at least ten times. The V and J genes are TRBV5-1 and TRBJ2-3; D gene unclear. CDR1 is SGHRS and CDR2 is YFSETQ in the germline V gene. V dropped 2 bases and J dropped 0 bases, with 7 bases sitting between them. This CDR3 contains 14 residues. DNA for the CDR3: TGCGCCAGCAGCTTCTTCCGGAGCACAGATACGCAGTATTTT. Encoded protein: CASSFFRSTDTQYF.

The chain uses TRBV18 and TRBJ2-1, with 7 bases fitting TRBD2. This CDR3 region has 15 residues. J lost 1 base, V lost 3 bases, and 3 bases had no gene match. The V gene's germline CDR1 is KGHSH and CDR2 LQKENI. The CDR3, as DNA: TGTGCCAGCTCACCGACGCGGGAGTCCTACAATGAGCAGTTCTTC. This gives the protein CASSPTRESYNEQFF.

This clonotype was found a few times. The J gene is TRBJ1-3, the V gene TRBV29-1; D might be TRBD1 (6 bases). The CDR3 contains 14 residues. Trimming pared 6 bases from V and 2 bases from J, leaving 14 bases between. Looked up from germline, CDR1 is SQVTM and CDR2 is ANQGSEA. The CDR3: CSVVDRETGNTIYF. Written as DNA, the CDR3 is TGCAGCGTGGTGGACAGAGAAACTGGAAACACCATATATTTT.

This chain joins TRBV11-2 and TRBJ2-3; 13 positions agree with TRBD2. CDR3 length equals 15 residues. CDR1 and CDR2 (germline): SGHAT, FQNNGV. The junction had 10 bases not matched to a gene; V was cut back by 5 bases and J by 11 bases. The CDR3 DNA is TGTGCCAGCAGCGACACTAGCGGGAGGGCCTTAGAGCAGTATTTT. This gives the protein CASSDTSGRALEQYF.

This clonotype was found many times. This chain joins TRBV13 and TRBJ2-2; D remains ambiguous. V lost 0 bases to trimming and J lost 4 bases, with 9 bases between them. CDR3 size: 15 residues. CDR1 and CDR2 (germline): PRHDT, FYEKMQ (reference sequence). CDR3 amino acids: CASSLGLGPTGELFF. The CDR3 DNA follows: TGTGCCAGCAGCTTAGGCCTTGGCCCCACCGGGGAGCTGTTTTTT.